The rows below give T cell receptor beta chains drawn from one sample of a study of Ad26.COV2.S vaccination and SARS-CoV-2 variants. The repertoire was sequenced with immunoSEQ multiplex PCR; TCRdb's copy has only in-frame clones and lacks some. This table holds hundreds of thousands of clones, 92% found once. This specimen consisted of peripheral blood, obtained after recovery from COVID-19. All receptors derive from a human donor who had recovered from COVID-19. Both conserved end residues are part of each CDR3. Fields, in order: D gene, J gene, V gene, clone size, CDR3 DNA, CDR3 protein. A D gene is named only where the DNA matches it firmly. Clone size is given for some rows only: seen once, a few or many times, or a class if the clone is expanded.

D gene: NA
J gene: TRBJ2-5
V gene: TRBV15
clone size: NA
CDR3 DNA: TGTGCCACCAGCCTAACACGGACTTACCAAGAGACCCAGTACTTC
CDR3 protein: CATSLTRTYQETQYF

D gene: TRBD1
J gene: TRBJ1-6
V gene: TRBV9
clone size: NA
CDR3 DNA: TGTGCCAGCAGCGGAGGAAAGGGACAGGACCTACGGATACCCCTCCACTTT
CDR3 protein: CASSGGKGQDLRIPLHF

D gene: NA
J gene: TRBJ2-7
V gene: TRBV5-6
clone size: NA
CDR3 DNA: TGTGCCAGCAGTGGCCTTGGGGCAGAACGCGAGCAGTACTTC
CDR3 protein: CASSGLGAEREQYF

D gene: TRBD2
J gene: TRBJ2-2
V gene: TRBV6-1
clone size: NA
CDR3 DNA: TGTGCCAGCAGTAAAGTAACCACAGCGGGGGGGAACACCGGGGAGCTGTTTTTT
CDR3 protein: CASSKVTTAGGNTGELFF

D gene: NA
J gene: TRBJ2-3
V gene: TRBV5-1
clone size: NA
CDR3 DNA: TGCGCCAGCAGCTTGGTCTCCCCGAGCACAGATACGCAGTATTTT
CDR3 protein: CASSLVSPSTDTQYF

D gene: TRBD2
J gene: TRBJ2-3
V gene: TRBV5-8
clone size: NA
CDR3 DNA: TGTGCCAGCATCCTAGCGGGGGGGCCCCCAGATACGCAGTATTTT
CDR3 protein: CASILAGGPPDTQYF

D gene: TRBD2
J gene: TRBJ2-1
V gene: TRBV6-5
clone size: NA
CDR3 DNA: TGTGCCAGCAGTTACTTGCGGGGGGAGGATGAGCAGTTCTTC
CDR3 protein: CASSYLRGEDEQFF

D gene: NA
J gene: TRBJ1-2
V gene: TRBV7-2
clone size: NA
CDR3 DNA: TGTGCCAGCAGCCCACGCCCGGGGGAGGGGGGTAACTATGGCTACACCTTC
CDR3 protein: CASSPRPGEGGNYGYTF

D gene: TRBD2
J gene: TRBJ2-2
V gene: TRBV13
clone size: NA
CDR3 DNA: TGTGCCAGCAGCTTCCCTAGCGGGGGTAACCCCGGGGAGCTGTTTTTT
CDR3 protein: CASSFPSGGNPGELFF

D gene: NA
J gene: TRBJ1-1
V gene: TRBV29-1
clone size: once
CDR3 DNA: TGCAGCGTTGCAAGGGAGACTGAAGCTTTCTTT
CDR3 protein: CSVARETEAFF

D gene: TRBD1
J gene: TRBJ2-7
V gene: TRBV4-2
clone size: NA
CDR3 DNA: TGTGCCAGCAGCCAAGAGAATCAGGGGGCCACGGAGCAGTACTTC
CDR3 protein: CASSQENQGATEQYF

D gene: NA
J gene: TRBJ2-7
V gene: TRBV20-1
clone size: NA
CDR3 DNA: TGCAGTGTCTCTAGGGGCGCCGAGCAGTACTTC
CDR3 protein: CSVSRGAEQYF

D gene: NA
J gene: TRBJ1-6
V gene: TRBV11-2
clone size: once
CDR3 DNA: TGTGCCAGCAGCTTAGTTGGTCATTCACCCCTCCACTTT
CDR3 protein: CASSLVGHSPLHF

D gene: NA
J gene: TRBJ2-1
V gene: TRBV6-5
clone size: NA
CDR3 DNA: TGTGCCAGCAGTTACTCGAGGTCCGCCCCCCCCAGTGAGCAGTTCTTC
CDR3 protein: CASSYSRSAPPSEQFF

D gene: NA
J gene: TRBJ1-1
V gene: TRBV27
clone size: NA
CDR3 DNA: TGTGCCAGCAGTCCCTCGGGAGGATCCCTTGAAGCTTTCTTT
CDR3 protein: CASSPSGGSLEAFF

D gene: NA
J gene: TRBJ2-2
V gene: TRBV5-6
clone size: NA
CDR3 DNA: TGTGCCAGCAGCCCGTCGGGCCGTCTTGGCGGGGAGCTGTTTTTT
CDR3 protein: CASSPSGRLGGELFF

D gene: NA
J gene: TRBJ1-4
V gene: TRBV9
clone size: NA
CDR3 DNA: TGTGCCAGCAGCGTAGGTGGGGGCCGTGAAAAACTGTTTTTT
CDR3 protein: CASSVGGGREKLFF

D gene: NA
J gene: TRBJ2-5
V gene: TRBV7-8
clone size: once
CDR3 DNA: TGTGCCAGCAGCTTAGCTCGGAAAGAGGCCCAGTACTTC
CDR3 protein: CASSLARKEAQYF

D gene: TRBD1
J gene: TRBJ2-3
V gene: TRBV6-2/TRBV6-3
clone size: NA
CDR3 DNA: TGTGCCAGCAGCACCATACGGACAGGGGGCACAGATACGCAGTATTTT
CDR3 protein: CASSTIRTGGTDTQYF

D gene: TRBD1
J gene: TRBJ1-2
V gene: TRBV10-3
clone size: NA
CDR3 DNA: TGTGCCATCAGTACGACAGGGGACTATGGCTACACCTTC
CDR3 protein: CAISTTGDYGYTF

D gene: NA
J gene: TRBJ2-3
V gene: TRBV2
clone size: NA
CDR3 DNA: TGTGCCAGCAGTGAACGAGGGCTCCAAGCAGATACGCAGTATTTT
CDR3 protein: CASSERGLQADTQYF

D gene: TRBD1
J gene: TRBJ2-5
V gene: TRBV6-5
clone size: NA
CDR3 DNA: TGTGCCAGCAGTAGGGACAGGGGGGGCAGGGAGACCCAGTACTTC
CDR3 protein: CASSRDRGGRETQYF

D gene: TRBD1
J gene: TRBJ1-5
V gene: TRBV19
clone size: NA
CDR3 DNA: TGTGCCAGTAAGGTCGGACAGGGGAGCGGCAATCAGCCCCAGCATTTT
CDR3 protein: CASKVGQGSGNQPQHF

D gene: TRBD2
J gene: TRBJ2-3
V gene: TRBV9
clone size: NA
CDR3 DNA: TGTGCCAGCAGCGGATCCGAGCGGGGGAGCTACACAGATACGCAGTATTTT
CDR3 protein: CASSGSERGSYTDTQYF

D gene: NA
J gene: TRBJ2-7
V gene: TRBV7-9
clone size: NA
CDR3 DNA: TGTGCCAGCAGCTCCGGACCGCCCTTCAAGCAGTACTTC
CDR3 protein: CASSSGPPFKQYF

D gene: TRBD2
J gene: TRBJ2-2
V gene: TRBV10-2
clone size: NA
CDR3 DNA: TGCGCCAGCCGAACAGCTAGCGGAGAGAACACCGGGGAGCTGTTTTTT
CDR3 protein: CASRTASGENTGELFF

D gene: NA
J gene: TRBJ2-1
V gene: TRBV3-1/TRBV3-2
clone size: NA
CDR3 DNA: TGTGCCAGCAGCCAAGAAGTTACGCTGAATGAGCAGTTCTTC
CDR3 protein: CASSQEVTLNEQFF

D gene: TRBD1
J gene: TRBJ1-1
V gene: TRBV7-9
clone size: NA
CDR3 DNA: TGTGCCAGCAGCTTGGGACAGTTGAACACTGAAGCTTTCTTT
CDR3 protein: CASSLGQLNTEAFF

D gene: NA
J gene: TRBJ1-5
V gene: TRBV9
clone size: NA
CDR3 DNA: TGTGCCAGCAGCGTAGGAGGGGTTAGCAATCAGCCCCAGCATTTT
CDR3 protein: CASSVGGVSNQPQHF

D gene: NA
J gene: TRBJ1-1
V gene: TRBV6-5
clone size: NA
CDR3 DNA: TGTGCCAGCAGTTACTCGGAAAACACTGAAGCTTTCTTT
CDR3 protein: CASSYSENTEAFF

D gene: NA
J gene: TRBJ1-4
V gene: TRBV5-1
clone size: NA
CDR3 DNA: TGCGCCAGCAGCCAAAGCACAGGAGCGGGTTCGTATGAAAAACTGTTTTTT
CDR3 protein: CASSQSTGAGSYEKLFF

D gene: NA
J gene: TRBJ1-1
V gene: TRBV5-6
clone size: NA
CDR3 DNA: TGTGCCAGCAGCACAGGGACTTACACTGAAGCTTTCTTT
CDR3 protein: CASSTGTYTEAFF

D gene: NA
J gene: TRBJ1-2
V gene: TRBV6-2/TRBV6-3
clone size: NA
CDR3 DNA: TGTGCCAGCAGCCGGGGGGGTGGCTACACCTTC
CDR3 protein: CASSRGGGYTF

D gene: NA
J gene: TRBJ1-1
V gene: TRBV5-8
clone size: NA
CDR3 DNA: TGTGCCAGCAGCACGTCATCCGGGACGGGGGGAAACACTGAAGCTTTCTTT
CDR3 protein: CASSTSSGTGGNTEAFF

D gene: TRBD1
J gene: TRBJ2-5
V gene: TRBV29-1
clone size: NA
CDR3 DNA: TGCAGCGTTGAGCTCAGACAGGGGGAGACCCAGTACTTC
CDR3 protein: CSVELRQGETQYF

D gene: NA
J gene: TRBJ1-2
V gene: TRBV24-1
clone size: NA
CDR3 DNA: TGTGCCACCAGTGAGGACGCTGGGCTGATACCCCCCTATGGCTACACCTTC
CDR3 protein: CATSEDAGLIPPYGYTF

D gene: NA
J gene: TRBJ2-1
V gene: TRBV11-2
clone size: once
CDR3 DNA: TGTGCCAGCAGCCCACCCATAGGAATTAATGAGCAGTTCTTC
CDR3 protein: CASSPPIGINEQFF

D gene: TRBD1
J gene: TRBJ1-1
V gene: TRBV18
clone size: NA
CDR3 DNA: TGTGCCAGCTCACGCAAGGGGGACAGACACAAACTGCTGAACACTGAAGCTTTCTTT
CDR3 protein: CASSRKGDRHKLLNTEAFF

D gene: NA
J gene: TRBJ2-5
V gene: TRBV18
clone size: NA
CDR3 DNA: TGTGCCAGCTCACCAAAGGAGACCCAGTACTTC
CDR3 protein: CASSPKETQYF

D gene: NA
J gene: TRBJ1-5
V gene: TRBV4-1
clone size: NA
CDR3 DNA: TGCGCCAGCAGCCAAGGCGAGATAGATCAGCCCCAGCATTTT
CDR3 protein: CASSQGEIDQPQHF

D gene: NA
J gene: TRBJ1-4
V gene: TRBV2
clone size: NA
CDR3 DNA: TGTGCCAGCAGGTGGGGGGAGGGCGAAAAACTGTTTTTT
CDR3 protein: CASRWGEGEKLFF

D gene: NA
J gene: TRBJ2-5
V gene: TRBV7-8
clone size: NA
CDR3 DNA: TGTGCCAGCAGCTTGTTGACAAGTACTAAAGAGACCCAGTACTTC
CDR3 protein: CASSLLTSTKETQYF

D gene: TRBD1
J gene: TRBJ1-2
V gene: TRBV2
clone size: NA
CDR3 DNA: TGTGCCAGCAGTCGAGGACAGGCCGAACTATATGGCTACACCTTC
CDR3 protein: CASSRGQAELYGYTF

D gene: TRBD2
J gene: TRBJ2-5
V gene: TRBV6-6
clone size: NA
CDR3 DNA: TGTGCCAGCACCCAACCGGGGGGGGCAGAGACCCAGTACTTC
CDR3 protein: CASTQPGGAETQYF

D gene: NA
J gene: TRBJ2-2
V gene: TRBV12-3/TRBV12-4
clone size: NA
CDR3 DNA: TGTGCCATAATACCGAACACCGGGGAGCTGTTTTTT
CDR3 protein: CAIIPNTGELFF

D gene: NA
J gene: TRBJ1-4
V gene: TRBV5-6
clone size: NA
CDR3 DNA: TGTGCCAGCAGCCTCTCTAATCCCCCCAGGGGATGGTCTAATGAAAAACTGTTTTTT
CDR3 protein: CASSLSNPPRGWSNEKLFF

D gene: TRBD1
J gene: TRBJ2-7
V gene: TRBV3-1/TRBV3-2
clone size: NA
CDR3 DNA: TGTGCCAGCAGCCAAGGTTTCAGGGGGCAGCTGCAGTACTTC
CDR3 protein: CASSQGFRGQLQYF

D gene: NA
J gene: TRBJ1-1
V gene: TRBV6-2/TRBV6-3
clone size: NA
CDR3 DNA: TGTGCCAGCAGTTACCTATGGGGTGGGGGTACTGAAGCTTTCTTT
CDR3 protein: CASSYLWGGGTEAFF

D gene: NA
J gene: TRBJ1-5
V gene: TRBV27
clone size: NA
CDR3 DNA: TGTGCCAGCAGTTTCCTCGTCGGTCTAAACCAGAATCAGCCCCAGCATTTT
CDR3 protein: CASSFLVGLNQNQPQHF

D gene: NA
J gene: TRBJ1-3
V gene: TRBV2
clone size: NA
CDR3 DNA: TGTGCCAGCAGTGAAGCAGTCTCTGGAAACACCATATATTTT
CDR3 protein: CASSEAVSGNTIYF

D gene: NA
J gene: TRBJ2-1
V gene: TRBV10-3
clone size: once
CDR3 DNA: TGTGCCACACAAAGGGACTTCCGGGAGCAGTTCTTC
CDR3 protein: CATQRDFREQFF

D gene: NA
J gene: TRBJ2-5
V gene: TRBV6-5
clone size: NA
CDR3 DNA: TGTGCCAGTAACCGGGGAGGAGAGACCCAGTACTTC
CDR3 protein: CASNRGGETQYF

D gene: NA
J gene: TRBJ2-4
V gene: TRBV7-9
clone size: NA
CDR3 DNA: TGTGCCAGCAGCTTAGGGCCCAGGGAACCCATAGCCAAAAACATTCAGTACTTC
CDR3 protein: CASSLGPREPIAKNIQYF

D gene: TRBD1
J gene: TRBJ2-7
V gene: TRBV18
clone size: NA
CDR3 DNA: TGTGCCAGCTCACCACCGTCGTCCAGGGGGCCCTCCTACGAGCAGTACTTC
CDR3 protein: CASSPPSSRGPSYEQYF